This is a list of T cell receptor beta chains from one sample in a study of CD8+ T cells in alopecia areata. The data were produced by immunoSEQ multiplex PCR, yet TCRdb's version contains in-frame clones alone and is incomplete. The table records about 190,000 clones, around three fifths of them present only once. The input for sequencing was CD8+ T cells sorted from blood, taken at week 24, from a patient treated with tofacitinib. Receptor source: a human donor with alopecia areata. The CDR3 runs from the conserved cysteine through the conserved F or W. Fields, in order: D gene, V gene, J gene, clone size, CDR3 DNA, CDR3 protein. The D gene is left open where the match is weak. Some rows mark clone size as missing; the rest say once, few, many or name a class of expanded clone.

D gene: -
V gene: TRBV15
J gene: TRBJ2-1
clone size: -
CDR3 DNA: TGTGCCACCAGCAGAGATCGAGGGATTTACAATGAGCAGTTCTTC
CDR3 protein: CATSRDRGIYNEQFF

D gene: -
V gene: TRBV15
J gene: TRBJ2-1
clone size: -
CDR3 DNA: TGTGCCACCAGCATGACCACATCCCTTGGCAATGAGCAGTTCTTC
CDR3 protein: CATSMTTSLGNEQFF

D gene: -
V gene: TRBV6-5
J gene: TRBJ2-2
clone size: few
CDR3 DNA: TGTGCCAGCAGTTACGAGCACGGGGAGCTGTTTTTT
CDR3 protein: CASSYEHGELFF

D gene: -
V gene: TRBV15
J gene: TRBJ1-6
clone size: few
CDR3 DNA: TGTGCCACCAGCTTCATACAGGCGGCTAATTCACCCCTCCACTTT
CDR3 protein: CATSFIQAANSPLHF

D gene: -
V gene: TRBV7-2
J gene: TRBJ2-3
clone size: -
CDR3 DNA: TGTGCCAGCAGCCCCGAGGACGGCCGGATAGATACGCAGTATTTT
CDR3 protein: CASSPEDGRIDTQYF

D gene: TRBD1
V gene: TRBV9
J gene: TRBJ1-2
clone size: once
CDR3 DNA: TGTGCCAGCAGCCTCACCTCCCTCCTCCTCGGACAGGGGGGTATGCAAGGGAACTATGGCTACACCTTC
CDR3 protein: CASSLTSLLLGQGGMQGNYGYTF

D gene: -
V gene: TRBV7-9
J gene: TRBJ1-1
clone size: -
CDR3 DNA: TGTGCCAGCAGCTTAGGCACTGAAGCTTTCTTT
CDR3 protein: CASSLGTEAFF

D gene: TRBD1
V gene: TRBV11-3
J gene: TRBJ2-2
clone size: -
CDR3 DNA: TGTGCCAGCAGCGTCAGACAGGGTCAGGGGGAGCTGTTTTTT
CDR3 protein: CASSVRQGQGELFF

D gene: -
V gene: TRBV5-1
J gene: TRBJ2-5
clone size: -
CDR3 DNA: TGCGCCAGCAGCTTGGCCGTCAGTATCCAAGAGACCCAGTACTTC
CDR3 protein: CASSLAVSIQETQYF

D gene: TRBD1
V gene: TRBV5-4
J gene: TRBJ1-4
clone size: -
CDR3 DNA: TGTGCCAGCAGCATAGACAGGGGGGATGAAAAACTGTTTTTT
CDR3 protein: CASSIDRGDEKLFF

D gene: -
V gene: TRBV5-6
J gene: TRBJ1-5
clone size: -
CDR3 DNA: TGTGCCAGCAGCTTGAGGGGGGGGCCCCAGCATTTT
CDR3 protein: CASSLRGGPQHF

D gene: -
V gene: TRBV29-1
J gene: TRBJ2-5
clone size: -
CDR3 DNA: TGCAGCGCTTGTAGACAGTTACAAGAGACCCAGTACTTC
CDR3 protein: CSACRQLQETQYF

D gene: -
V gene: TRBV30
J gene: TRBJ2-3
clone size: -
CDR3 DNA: TGTGCCTGGAGGGGGGCCGATACGCAGTATTTT
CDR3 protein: CAWRGADTQYF

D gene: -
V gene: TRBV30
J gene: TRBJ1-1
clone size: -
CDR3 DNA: TGTGCCTGGAGCGGTGACAGGAGGAACACTGAAGCTTTCTTT
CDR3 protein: CAWSGDRRNTEAFF

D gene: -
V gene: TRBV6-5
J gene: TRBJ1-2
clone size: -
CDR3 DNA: TGTGCCAGCAGCTTGGGACTCAACTATGGCTACACCTTC
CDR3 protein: CASSLGLNYGYTF

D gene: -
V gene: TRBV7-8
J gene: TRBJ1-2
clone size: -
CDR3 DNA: TGTGCCAGCAGCCCGGACTCTAGTGTCGGCTACACCTTC
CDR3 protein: CASSPDSSVGYTF

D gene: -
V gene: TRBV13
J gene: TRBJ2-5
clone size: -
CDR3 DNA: TGTGCCAGCAGCTCCCCAGACAGCCAAGAGACCCAGTACTTC
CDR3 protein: CASSSPDSQETQYF

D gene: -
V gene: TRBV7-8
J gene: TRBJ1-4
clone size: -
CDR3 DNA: TGTGCCAGCAGCCCCTCGTTTCGGGGGGGGACTAATGAAAAACTGTTTTTT
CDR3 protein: CASSPSFRGGTNEKLFF

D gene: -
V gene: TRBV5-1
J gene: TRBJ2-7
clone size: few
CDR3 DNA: TGCGCCAGCAGCTTTGGGACGGGATACATCTTCTACGAGCAGTACTTC
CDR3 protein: CASSFGTGYIFYEQYF

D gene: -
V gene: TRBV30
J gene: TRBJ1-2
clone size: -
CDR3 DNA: TGTGCCTGGAGGAACGGCCCGGGGGGGATCTATGGCTACACCTTC
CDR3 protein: CAWRNGPGGIYGYTF

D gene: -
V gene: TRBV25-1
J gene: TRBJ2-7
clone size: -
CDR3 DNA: TGTGCCAGCAGTCCCTACGGGGACGACGAGCAGTACTTC
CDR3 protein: CASSPYGDDEQYF

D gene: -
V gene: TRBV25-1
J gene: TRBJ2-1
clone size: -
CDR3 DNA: TGTGCCAGCAGTGAATTTAGGGCGGTCAATGAGCAGTTCTTC
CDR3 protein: CASSEFRAVNEQFF

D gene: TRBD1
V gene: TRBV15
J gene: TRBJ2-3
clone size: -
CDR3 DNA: TGTGCCACCAGCATGTGGGACAGTAACACAGATACGCAGTATTTT
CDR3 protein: CATSMWDSNTDTQYF

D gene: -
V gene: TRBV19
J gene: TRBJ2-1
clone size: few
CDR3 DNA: TGTGCCAGTAGTATAGTAAGGCACAATGAGCAGTTCTTC
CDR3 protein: CASSIVRHNEQFF

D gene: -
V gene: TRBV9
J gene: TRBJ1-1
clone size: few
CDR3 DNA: TGTGCCAGCAGAGTGCCCCCGGGACAAGTTTACACTGAAGCTTTCTTT
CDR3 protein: CASRVPPGQVYTEAFF

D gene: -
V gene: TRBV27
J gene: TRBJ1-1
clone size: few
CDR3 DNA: TGTGCCAGCAGTTCACCCCCAGACAACTTCTTT
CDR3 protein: CASSSPPDNFF

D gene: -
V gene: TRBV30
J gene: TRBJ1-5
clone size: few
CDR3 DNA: TGTGCCTGGAGTGTAAGTCTAGGGGCTCAGCCCCAGCATTTT
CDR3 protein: CAWSVSLGAQPQHF